The rows below give T cell receptor beta chains drawn from one sample of a study of blood T cell repertoires in COVID-19. TCRdb's table, derived via immunoSEQ multiplex PCR, lists solely in-frame clones and lacks some. The table has approximately 300,000 clones, around 89% seen once; the top ten hold roughly 4.1%. The sample comprised peripheral blood. Source of these receptors: a woman in her forties or fifties with active or convalescent COVID-19. The CDR3 runs from the conserved cysteine through the conserved F or W. Fields, in order: clone size, J gene, D gene, V gene, CDR3 protein, CDR3 DNA. The D gene is left open where the match is weak. Size is omitted from some rows. Given values are once, few, many or a class for expanded clones.

>NA|TRBJ2-7|NA|TRBV2
CASRVGRASEQYF
TGTGCCAGCAGAGTTGGCAGGGCTTCCGAGCAGTACTTC
>NA|TRBJ1-2|TRBD1|TRBV7-2
CASSQGTGTNYGYTF
TGTGCCAGCAGCCAAGGGACAGGGACTAACTATGGCTACACCTTC
>NA|TRBJ1-1|TRBD1|TRBV6-5
CASSYSTGGTEAFF
TGTGCCAGCAGTTACTCGACAGGGGGCACTGAAGCTTTCTTT
>NA|TRBJ1-6|NA|TRBV3-1/TRBV3-2
CASSQDLGVRNSPLHF
TGTGCCAGCAGCCAAGATTTAGGGGTTCGGAATTCACCCCTCCACTTT
>NA|TRBJ2-1|TRBD2|TRBV19
CASSMASGTRPYNEQFF
TGTGCCAGTAGTATGGCTAGCGGAACGCGACCCTACAATGAGCAGTTCTTC
>NA|TRBJ2-1|NA|TRBV21-1
CASSTNSGRAYNEQFF
TGTGCCAGCAGCACTAATAGCGGGAGGGCCTACAATGAGCAGTTCTTC
>NA|TRBJ1-5|TRBD1|TRBV6-6
CASSSADRGLNQPQHF
TGTGCCAGCAGTTCAGCAGACAGGGGGCTCAATCAGCCCCAGCATTTT
>once|TRBJ2-7|NA|TRBV11-2
CASSSADGIRSYEQYF
TGTGCCAGCAGCTCTGCCGACGGGATCCGCTCCTACGAGCAGTACTTC
>NA|TRBJ2-7|NA|TRBV3-1/TRBV3-2
CASRHSGTQVTTYEQYF
TGTGCCAGCAGACATAGCGGCACCCAGGTTACTACCTACGAGCAGTACTTC
>NA|TRBJ2-5|TRBD1|TRBV2
CASSESYGTVQETQYF
TGTGCCAGCAGTGAGAGCTACGGGACAGTCCAAGAGACCCAGTACTTC
>NA|TRBJ1-1|NA|TRBV28
CASIRWTEAFF
TGTGCCAGCATTCGGTGGACTGAAGCTTTCTTT
>NA|TRBJ2-3|NA|TRBV5-6
CASSLTPPRDTQYF
TGTGCCAGCAGCCTGACTCCTCCGAGAGATACGCAGTATTTT
>NA|TRBJ1-5|TRBD1|TRBV28
CASSSQRQGYGNQPQHF
TGTGCCAGCAGTTCTCAAAGACAGGGTTACGGCAATCAGCCCCAGCATTTT
>NA|TRBJ2-7|NA|TRBV7-2
CASSLGGSSPYEQYF
TGTGCCAGCAGCTTAGGTGGGAGCTCGCCCTACGAGCAGTACTTC
>NA|TRBJ2-4|TRBD2|TRBV7-8
CASSLVLAGGPLDIQYF
TGTGCCAGCAGCTTAGTCCTAGCGGGAGGGCCCTTAGACATTCAGTACTTC
>once|TRBJ1-1|NA|TRBV18
CASSPSRETEAFF
TGTGCCAGCTCACCGTCCCGGGAAACTGAAGCTTTCTTT
>NA|TRBJ2-3|TRBD2|TRBV7-2
CASSLVGAGWSTDTQYF
TGTGCCAGCAGCTTAGTTGGAGCGGGGTGGAGCACAGATACGCAGTATTTT
>NA|TRBJ2-2|NA|TRBV25-1
CASSEPSLAGNTGELFF
TGTGCCAGCAGTGAACCCTCCCTGGCGGGAAACACCGGGGAGCTGTTTTTT
>NA|TRBJ1-4|NA|TRBV7-2
CASSLGTLGGEKLFF
TGTGCCAGCAGCTTAGGGACTCTGGGAGGTGAAAAACTGTTTTTT
>NA|TRBJ1-5|NA|TRBV6-1
CASSEIEAMGRLYSNQPQHF
TGTGCCAGCAGTGAAATCGAGGCGATGGGCCGACTATATAGCAATCAGCCCCAGCATTTT
>NA|TRBJ1-1|NA|TRBV4-3
CASSQDRAGYTEAFF
TGCGCCAGCAGCCAAGATAGGGCAGGGTATACTGAAGCTTTCTTT
>once|TRBJ1-1|TRBD1|TRBV4-1
CASTLIQGATEAFF
TGCGCCAGCACCCTGATACAGGGGGCCACTGAAGCTTTCTTT
>NA|TRBJ2-7|TRBD1|TRBV5-1
CASSGDRGQSYEQYF
TGCGCCAGCAGCGGGGACAGGGGGCAATCCTACGAGCAGTACTTC
>NA|TRBJ1-1|NA|TRBV6-5
CASRLGGEMNTEAFF
TGTGCCAGCAGGCTTGGGGGGGAAATGAACACTGAAGCTTTCTTT
>NA|TRBJ1-3|TRBD1|TRBV4-2
CASSQDGATGVGNTIYF
TGTGCCAGCAGCCAAGATGGAGCAACAGGGGTCGGAAACACCATATATTTT
>once|TRBJ2-7|TRBD1|TRBV5-4
CASSLDRGYVGQYF
TGTGCCAGCAGCCTTGACAGGGGGTATGTAGGGCAGTACTTC
>NA|TRBJ2-1|TRBD2|TRBV6-2/TRBV6-3
CASSSSGTSYEQFF
TGTGCCAGCAGTTCTTCCGGGACTAGCTATGAGCAGTTCTTC
>NA|TRBJ2-6|NA|TRBV4-3
CASSQGRNRAGANVLTF
TGCGCCAGCAGCCAAGGTCGTAACAGAGCTGGGGCCAACGTCCTGACTTTC
>NA|TRBJ1-1|NA|TRBV10-3
CAISDPGETDTEAFF
TGTGCCATCAGTGACCCAGGGGAAACGGACACTGAAGCTTTCTTT
>NA|TRBJ1-2|NA|TRBV12-3/TRBV12-4
CASSLGDRRHTF
TGTGCCAGCAGTTTAGGCGACAGGCGGCACACCTTC
>NA|TRBJ2-3|TRBD1|TRBV5-6
CASSLFRQGGTDTQYF
TGTGCCAGCAGCTTGTTCCGACAGGGCGGCACAGATACGCAGTATTTT
>few|TRBJ2-2|TRBD2|TRBV20-1
CSASNGGDTGELFF
TGCAGTGCTAGTAACGGGGGGGACACCGGGGAGCTGTTTTTT
>NA|TRBJ1-4|NA|TRBV5-1
CASSLTNQVNEKLFF
TGCGCCAGCAGCTTGACGAACCAGGTTAATGAAAAACTGTTTTTT
>NA|TRBJ2-3|TRBD1|TRBV7-9
CASSLHQGADTQYF
TGTGCCAGCAGCTTACACCAGGGGGCAGATACGCAGTATTTT
>NA|TRBJ1-4|NA|TRBV7-2
CASSLGTINGRNEKLFF
TGTGCCAGCAGCTTAGGGACGATCAACGGGAGAAATGAAAAACTGTTTTTT
>NA|TRBJ2-1|TRBD1|TRBV27
CASSPGTGSREQFF
TGTGCCAGCAGCCCCGGGACAGGGTCCCGTGAGCAGTTCTTC
>NA|TRBJ1-2|NA|TRBV2
CASSEGGNYGYTF
TGTGCCAGCAGTGAGGGAGGGAACTATGGCTACACCTTC
>NA|TRBJ2-5|TRBD2|TRBV11-1
CASSLGLAEQETQYF
TGTGCCAGCAGCTTAGGGCTAGCGGAACAAGAGACCCAGTACTTC
>NA|TRBJ2-7|TRBD1|TRBV12-5
CASGTGNPAYEQYF
TGTGCTAGTGGGACAGGGAATCCAGCCTACGAGCAGTACTTC
>NA|TRBJ2-1|TRBD1|TRBV5-1
CASRYRGNEQFF
TGCGCCAGCAGGTACAGGGGCAATGAGCAGTTCTTC
>NA|TRBJ2-5|NA|TRBV30
CATIDRGLETQYF
TGTGCTACTATAGATAGAGGGCTTGAGACCCAGTACTTC
>NA|TRBJ2-1|NA|TRBV6-5
CASSYGMGSGYNEQFF
TGTGCCAGCAGTTACGGTATGGGGTCGGGGTACAATGAGCAGTTCTTC
>NA|TRBJ1-1|NA|TRBV24-1
CATSDSGDEAFF
TGTGCCACCAGTGATTCCGGTGATGAAGCTTTCTTT
>NA|TRBJ1-5|TRBD1|TRBV5-8
CASSPSDRGYQPQHF
TGTGCCAGCAGCCCCTCGGACAGGGGGTATCAGCCCCAGCATTTT
>NA|TRBJ2-3|TRBD2|TRBV30
CAWTPGSGSPDTQYF
TGTGCCTGGACCCCGGGGAGCGGGAGTCCAGATACGCAGTATTTT
>NA|TRBJ2-4|TRBD1|TRBV27
CASSPPGTGKNIQYF
TGTGCCAGCAGTCCACCGGGGACAGGTAAAAACATTCAGTACTTC
>NA|TRBJ2-3|TRBD2|TRBV6-4
CASSAGGASTDTQYF
TGTGCCAGCAGCGCCGGGGGGGCTAGCACAGATACGCAGTATTTT
>NA|TRBJ2-5|TRBD2|TRBV27
CASSLRREEETQYF
TGTGCCAGCAGTTTAAGGCGGGAGGAAGAGACCCAGTACTTC
>NA|TRBJ1-2|NA|TRBV2
CASRAAAQDYGYTF
TGTGCCAGCAGAGCTGCCGCACAGGACTATGGCTACACCTTC
>NA|TRBJ2-7|TRBD2|TRBV6-2/TRBV6-3
CASSTLRAASGDTSYEQYF
TGTGCCAGCAGTACCCTCCGGGCGGCTAGCGGGGATACCTCCTACGAGCAGTACTTC
>NA|TRBJ2-5|TRBD2|TRBV6-5
CASSYSTSSQETQYF
TGTGCCAGCAGTTACTCGACTAGCTCCCAAGAGACCCAGTACTTC
>NA|TRBJ2-2|NA|TRBV6-5
CASSYLNAGTGELFF
TGTGCCAGCAGTTACCTAAACGCGGGGACCGGGGAGCTGTTTTTT
>NA|TRBJ1-2|NA|TRBV24-1
CATSDPRAGYTF
TGTGCCACCAGTGATCCCAGGGCTGGCTACACCTTC
>NA|TRBJ2-5|NA|TRBV6-5
CASSYSSGQETQYF
TGTGCCAGCAGTTACTCGAGCGGCCAAGAGACCCAGTACTTC
>once|TRBJ1-2|TRBD1|TRBV7-9
CASSSGQGVTYGYTF
TGTGCCAGCAGCTCGGGACAGGGGGTTACTTATGGCTACACCTTC
>NA|TRBJ2-3|TRBD1|TRBV5-1
CASSSRQGGDTQYF
TGCGCCAGCAGCTCCCGACAGGGGGGAGATACGCAGTATTTT
>NA|TRBJ2-5|NA|TRBV2
CASSEPNPKETQYF
TGTGCCAGCAGTGAACCTAACCCGAAAGAGACCCAGTACTTC
>NA|TRBJ1-5|NA|TRBV28
CASSLSVNSNQPQHF
TGTGCCAGCAGTTTATCCGTAAATAGCAATCAGCCCCAGCATTTT